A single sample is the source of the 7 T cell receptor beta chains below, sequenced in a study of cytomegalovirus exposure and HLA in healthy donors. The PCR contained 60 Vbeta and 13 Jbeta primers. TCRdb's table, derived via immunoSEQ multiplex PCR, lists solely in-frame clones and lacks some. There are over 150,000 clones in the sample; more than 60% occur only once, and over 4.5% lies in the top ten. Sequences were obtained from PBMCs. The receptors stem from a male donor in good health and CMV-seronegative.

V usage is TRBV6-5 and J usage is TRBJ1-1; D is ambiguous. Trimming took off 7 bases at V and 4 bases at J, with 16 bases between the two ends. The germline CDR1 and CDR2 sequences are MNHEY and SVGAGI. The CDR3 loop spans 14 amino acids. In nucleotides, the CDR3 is TGTGCCAGCACCCCGACGGGATGGGGCACTGAAGCTTTCTTT. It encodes CASTPTGWGTEAFF.

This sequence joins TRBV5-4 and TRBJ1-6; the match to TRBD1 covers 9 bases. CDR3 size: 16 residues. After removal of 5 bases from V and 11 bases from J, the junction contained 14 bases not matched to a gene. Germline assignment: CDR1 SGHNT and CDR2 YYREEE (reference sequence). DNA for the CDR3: TGTGCCAGCAGTTACTATTCCGGGACAGGGAGGGCACCCCTCCACTTT. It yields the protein CASSYYSGTGRAPLHF.

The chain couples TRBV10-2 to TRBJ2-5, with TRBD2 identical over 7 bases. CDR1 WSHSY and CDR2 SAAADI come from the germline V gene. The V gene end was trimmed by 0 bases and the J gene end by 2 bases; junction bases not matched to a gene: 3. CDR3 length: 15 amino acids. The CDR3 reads CASSESGGSQETQYF. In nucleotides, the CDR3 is TGCGCCAGCAGTGAGTCGGGGGGGAGTCAAGAGACCCAGTACTTC.

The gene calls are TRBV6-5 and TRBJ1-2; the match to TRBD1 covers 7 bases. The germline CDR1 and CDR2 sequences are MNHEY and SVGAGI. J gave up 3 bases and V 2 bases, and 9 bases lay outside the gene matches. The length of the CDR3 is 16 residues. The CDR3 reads CASSYAIGRGDYGYTF. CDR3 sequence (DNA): TGTGCCAGCAGTTACGCTATAGGCAGGGGGGACTATGGCTACACCTTC.

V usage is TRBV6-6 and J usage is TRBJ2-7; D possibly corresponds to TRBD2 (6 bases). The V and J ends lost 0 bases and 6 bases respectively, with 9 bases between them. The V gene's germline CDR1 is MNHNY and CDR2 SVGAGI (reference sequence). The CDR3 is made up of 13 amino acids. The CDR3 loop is CASSYSTRPEQYF. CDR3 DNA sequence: TGTGCCAGCAGTTACTCGACTAGACCCGAGCAGTACTTC.

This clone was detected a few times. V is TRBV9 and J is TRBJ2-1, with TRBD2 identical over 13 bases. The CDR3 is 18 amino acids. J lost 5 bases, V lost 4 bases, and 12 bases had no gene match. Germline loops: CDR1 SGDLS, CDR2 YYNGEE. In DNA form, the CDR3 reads TGTGCCAGCAGCACCCCCCGGGAGACTAGCGGGAGGAACAATGAGCAGTTCTTC. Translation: CASSTPRETSGRNNEQFF.

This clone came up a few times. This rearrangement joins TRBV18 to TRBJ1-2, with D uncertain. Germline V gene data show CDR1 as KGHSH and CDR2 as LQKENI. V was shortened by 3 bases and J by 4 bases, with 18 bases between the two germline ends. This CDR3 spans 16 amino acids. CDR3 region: CASSPQREREAYGYTF. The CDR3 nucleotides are TGTGCCAGCTCACCCCAACGCGAACGGGAGGCCTATGGCTACACCTTC.